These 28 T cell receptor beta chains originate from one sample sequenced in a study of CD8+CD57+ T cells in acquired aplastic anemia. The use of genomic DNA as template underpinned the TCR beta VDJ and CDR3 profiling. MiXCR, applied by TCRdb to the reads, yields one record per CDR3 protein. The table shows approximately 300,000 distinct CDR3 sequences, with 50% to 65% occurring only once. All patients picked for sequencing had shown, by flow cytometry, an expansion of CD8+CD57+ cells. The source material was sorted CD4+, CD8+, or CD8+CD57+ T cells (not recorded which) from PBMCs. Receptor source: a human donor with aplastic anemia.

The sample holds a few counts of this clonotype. CDR3: CATKGGTPANTGELFF. CDR3 DNA: TGTGCCACCAAGGGAGGGACACCAGCGAACACCGGGGAGCTGTTTTTT. The chain uses TRBV10-3 and TRBJ2-2; tentative D call: TRBD2 (7 bases). This CDR3 is built from 16 residues. Trimming cost V 10 bases and J 0 bases, with 18 bases left between them. Germline V lookup: CDR1 ENHRY, CDR2 SYGVKD.

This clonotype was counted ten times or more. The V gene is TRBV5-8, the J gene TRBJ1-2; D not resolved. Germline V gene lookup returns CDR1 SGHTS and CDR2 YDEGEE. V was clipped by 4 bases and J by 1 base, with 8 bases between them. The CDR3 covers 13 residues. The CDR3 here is CASSVDRNYGYTF. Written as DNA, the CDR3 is TGTGCCAGCAGCGTGGACCGTAACTATGGCTACACCTTC.

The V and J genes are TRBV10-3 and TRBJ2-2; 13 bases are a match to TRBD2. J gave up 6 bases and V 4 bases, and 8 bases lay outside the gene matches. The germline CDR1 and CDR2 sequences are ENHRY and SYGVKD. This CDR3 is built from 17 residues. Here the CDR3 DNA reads TGTGCCATCAGTGTAGGACTAGCGGGAGTCAGCCCCGGGGAGCTGTTTTTT. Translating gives CAISVGLAGVSPGELFF.

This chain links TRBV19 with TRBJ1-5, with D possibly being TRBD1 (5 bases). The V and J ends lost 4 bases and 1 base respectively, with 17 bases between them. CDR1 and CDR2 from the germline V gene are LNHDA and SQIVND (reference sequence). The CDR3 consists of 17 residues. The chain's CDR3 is CASSSPPGTTSNQPQHF. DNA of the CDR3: TGTGCCAGTAGTAGCCCACCGGGGACGACCAGCAATCAGCCCCAGCATTTT. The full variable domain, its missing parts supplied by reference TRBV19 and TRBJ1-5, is DGGITQSPKYLFRKEGQNVTLSCEQNLNHDAMYWYRQDPGQGLRLIYYSQIVNDFQKGDIAEGYSVSREKKESFPLTVTSAQKNPTAFYLCASSSPPGTTSNQPQHFGDGTRLSIL.

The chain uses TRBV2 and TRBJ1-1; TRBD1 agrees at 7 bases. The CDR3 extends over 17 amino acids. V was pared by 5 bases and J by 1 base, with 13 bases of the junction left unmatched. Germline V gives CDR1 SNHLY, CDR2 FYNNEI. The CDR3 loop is CASSRDRTLLSNTEAFF. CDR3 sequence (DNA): TGTGCCAGCAGTCGGGACAGAACATTACTATCGAACACTGAAGCTTTCTTT.

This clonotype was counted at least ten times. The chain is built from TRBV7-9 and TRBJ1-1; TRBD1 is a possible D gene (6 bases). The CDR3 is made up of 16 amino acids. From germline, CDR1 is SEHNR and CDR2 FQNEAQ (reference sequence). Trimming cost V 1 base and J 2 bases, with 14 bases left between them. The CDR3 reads CASSLGEGGGNTEAFF. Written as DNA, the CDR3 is TGTGCCAGCAGCTTAGGTGAGGGGGGGGGTAACACTGAAGCTTTCTTT.

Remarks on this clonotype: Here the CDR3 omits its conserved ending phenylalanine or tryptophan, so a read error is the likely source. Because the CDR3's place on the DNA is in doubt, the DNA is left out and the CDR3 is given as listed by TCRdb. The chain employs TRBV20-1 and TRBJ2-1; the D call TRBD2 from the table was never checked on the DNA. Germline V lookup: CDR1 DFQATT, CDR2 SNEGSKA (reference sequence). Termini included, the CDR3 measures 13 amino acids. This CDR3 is CSARPRGPTMSSC.

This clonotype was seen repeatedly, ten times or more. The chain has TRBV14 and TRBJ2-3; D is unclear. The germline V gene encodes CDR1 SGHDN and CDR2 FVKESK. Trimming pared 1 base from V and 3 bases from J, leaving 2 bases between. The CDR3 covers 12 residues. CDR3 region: CASSQVTDTQYF. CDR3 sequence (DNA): TGTGCCAGCAGCCAAGTAACAGATACGCAGTATTTT.

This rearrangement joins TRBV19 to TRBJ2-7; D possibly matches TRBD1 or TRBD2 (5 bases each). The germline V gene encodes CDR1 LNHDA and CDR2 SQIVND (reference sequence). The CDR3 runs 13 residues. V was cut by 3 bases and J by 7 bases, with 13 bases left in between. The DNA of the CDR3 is TGTGCCAGTAGTATGAGGGACCTGCGGGAGCAGTACTTC. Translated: CASSMRDLREQYF.

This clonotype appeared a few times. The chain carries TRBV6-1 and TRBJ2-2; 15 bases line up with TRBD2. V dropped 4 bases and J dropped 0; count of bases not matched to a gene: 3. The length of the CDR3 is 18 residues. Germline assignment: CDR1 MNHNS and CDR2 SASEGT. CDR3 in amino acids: CASSGTSGGVANTGELFF. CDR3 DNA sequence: TGTGCCAGCAGTGGGACTAGCGGGGGGGTAGCGAACACCGGGGAGCTGTTTTTT.

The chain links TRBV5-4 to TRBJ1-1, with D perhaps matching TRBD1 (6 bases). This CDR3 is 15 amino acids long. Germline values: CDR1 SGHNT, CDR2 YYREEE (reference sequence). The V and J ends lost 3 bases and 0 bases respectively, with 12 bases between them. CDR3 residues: CASSYRDYMNTEAFF. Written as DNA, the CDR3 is TGTGCCAGCAGCTACAGGGACTACATGAACACTGAAGCTTTCTTT.

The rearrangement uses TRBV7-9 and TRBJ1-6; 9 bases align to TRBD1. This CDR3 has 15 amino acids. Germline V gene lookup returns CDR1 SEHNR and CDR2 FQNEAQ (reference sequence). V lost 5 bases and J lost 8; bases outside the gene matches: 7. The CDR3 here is CASSRSGTGYSPLHF. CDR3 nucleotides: TGTGCCAGCAGCCGATCCGGGACAGGGTATTCACCCCTCCACTTT.

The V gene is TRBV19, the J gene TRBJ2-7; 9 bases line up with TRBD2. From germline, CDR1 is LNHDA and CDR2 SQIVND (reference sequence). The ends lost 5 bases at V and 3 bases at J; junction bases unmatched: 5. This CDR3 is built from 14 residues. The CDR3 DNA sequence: TGTGCCAGTAGTGTAGCGGGAGCTTACTACGAGCAGTACTTC. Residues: CASSVAGAYYEQYF.

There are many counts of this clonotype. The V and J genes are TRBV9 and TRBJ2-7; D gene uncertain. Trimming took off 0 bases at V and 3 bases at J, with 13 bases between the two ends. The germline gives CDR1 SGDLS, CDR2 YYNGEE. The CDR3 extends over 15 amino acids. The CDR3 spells CASSVEATSNYEQYF. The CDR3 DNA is TGTGCCAGCAGCGTAGAGGCGACTTCAAACTACGAGCAGTACTTC.

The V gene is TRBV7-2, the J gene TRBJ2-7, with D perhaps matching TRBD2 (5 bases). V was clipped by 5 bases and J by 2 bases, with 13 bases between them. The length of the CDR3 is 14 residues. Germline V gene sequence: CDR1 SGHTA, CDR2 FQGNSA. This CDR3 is CASSTSRTAYEQYF. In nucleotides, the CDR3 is TGTGCCAGCAGCACTAGTCGGACCGCCTACGAGCAGTACTTC.

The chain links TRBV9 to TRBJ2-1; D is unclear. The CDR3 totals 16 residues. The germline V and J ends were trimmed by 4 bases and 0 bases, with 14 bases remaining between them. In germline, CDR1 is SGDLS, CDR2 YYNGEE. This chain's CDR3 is CASSPTWLGSYNEQFF. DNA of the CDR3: TGTGCCAGCAGCCCTACGTGGTTAGGCTCCTACAATGAGCAGTTCTTC. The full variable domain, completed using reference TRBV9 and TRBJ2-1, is DSGVTQTPKHLITATGQRVTLRCSPRSGDLSVYWYQQSLDQGLQFLIQYYNGEERAKGNILERFSAQQFPDLHSELNLSSLELGDSALYFCASSPTWLGSYNEQFFGPGTRLTVL.

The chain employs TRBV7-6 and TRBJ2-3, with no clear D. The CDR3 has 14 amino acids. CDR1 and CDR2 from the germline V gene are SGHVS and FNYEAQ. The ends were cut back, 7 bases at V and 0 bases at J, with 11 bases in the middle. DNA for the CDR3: TGTGCCAGCACACAGCGACCCAGCACAGATACGCAGTATTTT. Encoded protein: CASTQRPSTDTQYF.

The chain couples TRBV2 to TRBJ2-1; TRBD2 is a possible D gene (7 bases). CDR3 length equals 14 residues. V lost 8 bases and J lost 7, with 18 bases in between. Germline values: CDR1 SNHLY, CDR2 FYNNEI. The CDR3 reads CASRGVGGRNEQFF. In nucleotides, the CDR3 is TGTGCCAGCCGGGGAGTGGGGGGGCGGAATGAGCAGTTCTTC.

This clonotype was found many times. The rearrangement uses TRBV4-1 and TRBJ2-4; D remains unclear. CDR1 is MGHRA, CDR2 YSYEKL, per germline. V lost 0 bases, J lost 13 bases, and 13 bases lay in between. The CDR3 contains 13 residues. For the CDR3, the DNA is TGCGCCAGCAGCCAAGATGGGCAGATTAACCAGTACTTC. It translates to CASSQDGQINQYF.

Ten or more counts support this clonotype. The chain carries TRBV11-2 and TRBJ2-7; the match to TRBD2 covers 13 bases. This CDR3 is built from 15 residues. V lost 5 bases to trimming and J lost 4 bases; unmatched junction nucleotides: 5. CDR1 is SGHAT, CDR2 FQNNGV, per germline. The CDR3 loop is CASSKGTSGTYEQYF. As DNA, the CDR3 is TGTGCCAGCAGCAAGGGGACTAGCGGGACGTACGAGCAGTACTTC. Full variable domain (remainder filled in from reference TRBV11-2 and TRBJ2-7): EAGVAQSPRYKIIEKRQSVAFWCNPISGHATLYWYQQILGQGPKLLIQFQNNGVVDDSQLPKDRFSAERLKGVDSTLKIQPAKLEDSAVYLCASSKGTSGTYEQYFGPGTRLTVT.

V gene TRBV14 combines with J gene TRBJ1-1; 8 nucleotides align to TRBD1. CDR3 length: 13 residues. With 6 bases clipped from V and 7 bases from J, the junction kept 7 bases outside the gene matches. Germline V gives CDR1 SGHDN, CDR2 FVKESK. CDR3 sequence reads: CASSRQGALEAFF. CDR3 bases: TGTGCCAGCAGTCGTCAGGGGGCTCTTGAAGCTTTCTTT.

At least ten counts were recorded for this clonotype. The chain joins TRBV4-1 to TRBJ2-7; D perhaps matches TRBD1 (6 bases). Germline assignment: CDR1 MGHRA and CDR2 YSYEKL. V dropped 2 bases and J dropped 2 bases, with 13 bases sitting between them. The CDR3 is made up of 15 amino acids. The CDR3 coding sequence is TGCGCCAGCAGCCAACGACAGGTAGGGCCCTACGAGCAGTACTTC. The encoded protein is CASSQRQVGPYEQYF.

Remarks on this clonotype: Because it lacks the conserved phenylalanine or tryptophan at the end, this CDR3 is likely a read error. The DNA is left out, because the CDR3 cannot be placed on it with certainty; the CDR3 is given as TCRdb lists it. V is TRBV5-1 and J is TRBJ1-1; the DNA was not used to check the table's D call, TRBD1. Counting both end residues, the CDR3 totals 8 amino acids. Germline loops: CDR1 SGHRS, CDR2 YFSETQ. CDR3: CASSPRDR.

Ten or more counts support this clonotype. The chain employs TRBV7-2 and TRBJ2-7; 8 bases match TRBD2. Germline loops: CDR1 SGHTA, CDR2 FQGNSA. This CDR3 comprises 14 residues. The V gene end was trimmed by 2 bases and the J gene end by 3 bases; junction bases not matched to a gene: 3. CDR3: CASSLLAGNYEQYF. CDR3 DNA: TGTGCCAGCAGCTTATTAGCGGGGAACTACGAGCAGTACTTC.

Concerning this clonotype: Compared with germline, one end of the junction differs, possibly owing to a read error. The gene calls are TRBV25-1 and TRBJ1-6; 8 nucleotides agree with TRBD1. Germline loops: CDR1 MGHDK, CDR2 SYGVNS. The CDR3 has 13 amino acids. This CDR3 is CASHRGYNSPLQF. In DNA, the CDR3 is TGTGCCAGCCACAGGGGGTATAATTCACCCCTCCAGTTT. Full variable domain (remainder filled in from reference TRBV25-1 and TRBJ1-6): EADIYQTPRYLVIGTGKKITLECSQTMGHDKMYWYQQDPGMELHLIHYSYGVNSTEKGDLSSESTVSRIRTEHFPLTLESARPSHTSQYLCASHRGYNSPLQFGNGTRLTVT.

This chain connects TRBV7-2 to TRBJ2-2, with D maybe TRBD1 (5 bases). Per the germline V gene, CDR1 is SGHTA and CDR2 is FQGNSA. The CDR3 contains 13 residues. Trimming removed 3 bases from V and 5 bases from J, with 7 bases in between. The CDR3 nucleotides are TGTGCCAGCAGCTTTCAGGGTACCGGGGAGCTGTTTTTT. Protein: CASSFQGTGELFF.

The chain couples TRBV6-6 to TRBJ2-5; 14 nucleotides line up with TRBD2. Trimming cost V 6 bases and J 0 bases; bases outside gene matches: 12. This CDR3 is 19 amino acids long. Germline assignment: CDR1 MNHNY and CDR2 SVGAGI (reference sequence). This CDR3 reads CASSSLGLAGEGYQETQYF. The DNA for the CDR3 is TGTGCCAGCAGCTCCCTGGGACTAGCGGGAGAGGGGTACCAAGAGACCCAGTACTTC.

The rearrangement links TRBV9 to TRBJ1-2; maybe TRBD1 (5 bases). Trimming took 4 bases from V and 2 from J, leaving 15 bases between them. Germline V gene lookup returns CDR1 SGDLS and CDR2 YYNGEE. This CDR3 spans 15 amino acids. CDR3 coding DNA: TGTGCCAGCAGCCCCAGGGCAGGGTCAAACTATGGCTACACCTTC. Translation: CASSPRAGSNYGYTF.